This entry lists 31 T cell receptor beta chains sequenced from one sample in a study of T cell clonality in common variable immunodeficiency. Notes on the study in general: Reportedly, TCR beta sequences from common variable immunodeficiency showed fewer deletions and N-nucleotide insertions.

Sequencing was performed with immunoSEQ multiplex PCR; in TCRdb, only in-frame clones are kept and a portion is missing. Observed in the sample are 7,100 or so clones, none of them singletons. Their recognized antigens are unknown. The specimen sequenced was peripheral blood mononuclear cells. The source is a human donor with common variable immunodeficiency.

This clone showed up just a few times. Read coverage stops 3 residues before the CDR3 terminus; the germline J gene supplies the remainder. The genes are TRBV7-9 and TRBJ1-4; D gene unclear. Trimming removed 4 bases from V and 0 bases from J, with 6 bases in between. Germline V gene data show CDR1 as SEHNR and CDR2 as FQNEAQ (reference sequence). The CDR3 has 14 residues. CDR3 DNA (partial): TGTGCCAGCAGCTCACAGTCAACTAATGAAAAA. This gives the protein CASSSQSTNEK. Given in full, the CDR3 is CASSSQSTNEKLFF. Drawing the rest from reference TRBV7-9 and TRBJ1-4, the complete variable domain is DTGVSQNPRHKITKRGQNVTFRCDPISEHNRLYWYRQTLGQGPEFLTYFQNEAQLEKSRLLSDRFSAERPKGSFSTLEIQRTEQGDSAMYLCASSSQSTNEKLFFGSGTQLSVL.

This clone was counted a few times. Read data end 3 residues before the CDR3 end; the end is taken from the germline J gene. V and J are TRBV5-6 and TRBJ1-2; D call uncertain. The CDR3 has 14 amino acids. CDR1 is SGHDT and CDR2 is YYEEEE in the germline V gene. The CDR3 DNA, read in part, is TGTGCCAGCAGCATGATAATCCCCGGTGTGGGC. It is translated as CASSMIIPGVG. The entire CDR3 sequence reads CASSMIIPGVGYTF.

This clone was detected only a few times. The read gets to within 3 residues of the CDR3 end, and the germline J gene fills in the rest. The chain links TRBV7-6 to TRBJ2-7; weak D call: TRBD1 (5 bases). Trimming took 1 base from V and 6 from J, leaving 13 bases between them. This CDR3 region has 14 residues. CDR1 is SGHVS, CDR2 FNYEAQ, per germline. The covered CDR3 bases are TGTGCCAGCAGCTTAGAAGGGGATAAGGGCGAG. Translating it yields CASSLEGDKGE. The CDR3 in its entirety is CASSLEGDKGEQYF.

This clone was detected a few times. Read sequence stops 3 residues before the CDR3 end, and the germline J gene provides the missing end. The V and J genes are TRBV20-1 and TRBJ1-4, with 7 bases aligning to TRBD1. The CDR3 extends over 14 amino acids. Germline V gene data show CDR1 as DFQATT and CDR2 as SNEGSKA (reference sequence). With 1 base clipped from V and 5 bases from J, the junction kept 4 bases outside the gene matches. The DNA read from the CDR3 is TGCAGTGCTAGAGTAGGGGGCCTAAATGAAAAA. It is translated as CSARVGGLNEK. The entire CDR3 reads CSARVGGLNEKLFF.

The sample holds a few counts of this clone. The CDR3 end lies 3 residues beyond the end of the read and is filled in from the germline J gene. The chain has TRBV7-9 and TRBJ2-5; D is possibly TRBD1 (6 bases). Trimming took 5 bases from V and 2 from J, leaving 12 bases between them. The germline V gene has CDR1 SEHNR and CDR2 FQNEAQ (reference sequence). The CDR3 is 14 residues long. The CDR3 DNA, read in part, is TGTGCCAGCAGCGCCGACAGGTTTCAAGAGACC. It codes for CASSADRFQET. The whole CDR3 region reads CASSADRFQETQYF.

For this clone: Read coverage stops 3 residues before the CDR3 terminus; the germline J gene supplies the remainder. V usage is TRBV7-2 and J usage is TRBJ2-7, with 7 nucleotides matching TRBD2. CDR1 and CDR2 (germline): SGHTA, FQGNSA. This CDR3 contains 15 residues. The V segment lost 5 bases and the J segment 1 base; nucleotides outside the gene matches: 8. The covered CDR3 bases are TGTGCCAGCAGCCAGACTAGCTTTTGGTCCTACGAG. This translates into CASSQTSFWSYE. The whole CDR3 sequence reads CASSQTSFWSYEQYF.

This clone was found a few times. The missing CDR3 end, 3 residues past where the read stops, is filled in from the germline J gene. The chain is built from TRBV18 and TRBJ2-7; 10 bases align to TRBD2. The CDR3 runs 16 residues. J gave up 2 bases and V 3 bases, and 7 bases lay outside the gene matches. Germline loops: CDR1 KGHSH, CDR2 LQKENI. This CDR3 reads CASSPSLAGVPYEQYF. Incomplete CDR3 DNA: TGTGCCAGCTCACCCTCCCTAGCGGGAGTCCCCTACGAG.

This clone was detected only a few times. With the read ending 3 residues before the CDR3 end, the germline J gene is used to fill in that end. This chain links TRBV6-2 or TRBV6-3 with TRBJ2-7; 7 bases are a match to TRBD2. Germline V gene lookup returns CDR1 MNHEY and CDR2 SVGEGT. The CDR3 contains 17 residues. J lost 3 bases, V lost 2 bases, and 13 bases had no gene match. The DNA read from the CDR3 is TGTGCCAGCAGTTACCTAGGCGCTGCGGGAGAATTCTACGAG. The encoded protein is CASSYLGAAGEFYE. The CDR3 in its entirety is CASSYLGAAGEFYEQYF.

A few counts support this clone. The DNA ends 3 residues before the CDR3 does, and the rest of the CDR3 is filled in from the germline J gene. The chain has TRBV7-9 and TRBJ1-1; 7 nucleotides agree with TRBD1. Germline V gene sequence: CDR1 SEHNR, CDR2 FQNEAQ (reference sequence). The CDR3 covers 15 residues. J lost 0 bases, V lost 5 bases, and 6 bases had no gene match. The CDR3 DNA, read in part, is TGTGCCAGCAGCCCTGAGGGGGCCTTGAACACTGAA. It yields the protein CASSPEGALNTE. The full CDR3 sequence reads CASSPEGALNTEAFF.

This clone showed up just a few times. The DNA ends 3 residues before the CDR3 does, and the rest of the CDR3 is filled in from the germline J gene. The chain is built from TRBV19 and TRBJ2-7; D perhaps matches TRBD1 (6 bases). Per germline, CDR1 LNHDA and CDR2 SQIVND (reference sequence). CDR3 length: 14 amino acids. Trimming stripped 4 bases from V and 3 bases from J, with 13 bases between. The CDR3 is CASSTTGTNYEQYF. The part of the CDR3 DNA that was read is TGTGCCAGTAGTACGACCGGGACAAACTACGAG.

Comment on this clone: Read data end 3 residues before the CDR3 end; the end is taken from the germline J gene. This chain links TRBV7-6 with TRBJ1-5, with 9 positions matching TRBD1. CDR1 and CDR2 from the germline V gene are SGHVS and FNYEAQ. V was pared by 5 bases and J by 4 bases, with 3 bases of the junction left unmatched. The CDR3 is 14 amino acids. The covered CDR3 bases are TGTGCCAGCAGCCGGGACAGGGCTAATCAGCCC. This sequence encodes CASSRDRANQP. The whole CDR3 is CASSRDRANQPQHF.

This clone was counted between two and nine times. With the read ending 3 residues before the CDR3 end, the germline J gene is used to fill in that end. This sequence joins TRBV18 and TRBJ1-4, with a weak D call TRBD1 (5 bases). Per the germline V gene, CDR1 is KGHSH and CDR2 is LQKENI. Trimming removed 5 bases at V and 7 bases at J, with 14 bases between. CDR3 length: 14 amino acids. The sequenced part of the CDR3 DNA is TGTGCCAGCTCAAGGGGAATTCAAGGTGAAAAA. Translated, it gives CASSRGIQGEK. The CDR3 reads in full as CASSRGIQGEKLFF.

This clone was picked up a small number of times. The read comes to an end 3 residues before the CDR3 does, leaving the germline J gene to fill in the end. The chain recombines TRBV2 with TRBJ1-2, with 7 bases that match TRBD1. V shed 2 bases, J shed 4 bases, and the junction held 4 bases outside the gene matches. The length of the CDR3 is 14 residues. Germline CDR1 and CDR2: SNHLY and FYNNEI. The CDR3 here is CASSENRQGYGYTF. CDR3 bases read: TGTGCCAGCAGTGAAAACCGACAGGGCTATGGC.

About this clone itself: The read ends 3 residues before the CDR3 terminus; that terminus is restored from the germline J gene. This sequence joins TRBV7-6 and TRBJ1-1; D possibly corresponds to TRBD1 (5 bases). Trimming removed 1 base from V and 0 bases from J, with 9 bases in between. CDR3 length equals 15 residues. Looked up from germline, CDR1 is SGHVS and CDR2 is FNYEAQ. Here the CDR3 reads CASSLGDRLNTEAFF. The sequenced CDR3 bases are TGTGCCAGCAGCTTAGGAGACAGATTGAACACTGAA.

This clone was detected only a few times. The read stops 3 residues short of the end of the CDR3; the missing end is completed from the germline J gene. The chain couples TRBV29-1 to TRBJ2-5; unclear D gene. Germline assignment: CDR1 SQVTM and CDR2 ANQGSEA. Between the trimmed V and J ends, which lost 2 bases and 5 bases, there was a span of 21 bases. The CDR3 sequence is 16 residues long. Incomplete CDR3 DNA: TGCAGCGTTGAACTGCCGACACCCCCTACGTGGGAGACC. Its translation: CSVELPTPPTWET. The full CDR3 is CSVELPTPPTWETQYF.

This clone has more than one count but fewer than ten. This CDR3 is CASFSMGAETQYF. The part of the CDR3 DNA that was read is TGTGCCAGCTTCTCTATGGGGGCAGAGACC. The J gene is TRBJ2-5, the V gene TRBV18; D perhaps matches TRBD1 (6 bases). The read comes to an end 3 residues before the CDR3 does, leaving the germline J gene to fill in the end. Germline V CDR1 and CDR2: KGHSH, LQKENI. V was trimmed by 7 bases and J by 4 bases, leaving 13 bases between them. The CDR3 spans 13 residues.

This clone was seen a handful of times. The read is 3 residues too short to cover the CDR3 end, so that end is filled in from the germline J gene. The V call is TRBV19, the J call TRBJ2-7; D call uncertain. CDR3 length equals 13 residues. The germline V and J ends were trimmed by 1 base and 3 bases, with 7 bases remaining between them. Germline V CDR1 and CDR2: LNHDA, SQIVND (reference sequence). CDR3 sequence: CASSIAPGYEQYF. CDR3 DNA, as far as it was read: TGTGCCAGTAGTATAGCCCCCGGCTACGAG.

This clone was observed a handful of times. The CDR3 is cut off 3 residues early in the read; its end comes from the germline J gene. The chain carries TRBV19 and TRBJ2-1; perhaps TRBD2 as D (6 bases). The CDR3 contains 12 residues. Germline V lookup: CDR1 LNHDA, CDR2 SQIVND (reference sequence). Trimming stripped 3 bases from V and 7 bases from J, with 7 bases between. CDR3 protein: CASSIRGNEQFF. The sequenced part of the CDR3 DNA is TGTGCCAGTAGTATCCGGGGGAATGAG.

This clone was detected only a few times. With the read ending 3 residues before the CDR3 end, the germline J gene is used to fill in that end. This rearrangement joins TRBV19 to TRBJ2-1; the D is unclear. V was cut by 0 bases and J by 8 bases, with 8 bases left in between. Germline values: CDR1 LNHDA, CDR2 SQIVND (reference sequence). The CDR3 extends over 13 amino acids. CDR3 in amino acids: CASSIDRVHEQFF. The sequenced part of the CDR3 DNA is TGTGCCAGTAGTATAGATCGTGTCCATGAG.

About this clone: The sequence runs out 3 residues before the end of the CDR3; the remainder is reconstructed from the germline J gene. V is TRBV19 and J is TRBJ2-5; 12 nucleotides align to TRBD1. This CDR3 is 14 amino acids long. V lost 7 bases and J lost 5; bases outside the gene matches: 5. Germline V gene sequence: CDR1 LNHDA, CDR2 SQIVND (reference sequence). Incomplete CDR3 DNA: TGTGCCAGTACTGGGACAGGGGGCTGGGAGACC. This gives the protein CASTGTGGWET. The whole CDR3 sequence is CASTGTGGWETQYF.

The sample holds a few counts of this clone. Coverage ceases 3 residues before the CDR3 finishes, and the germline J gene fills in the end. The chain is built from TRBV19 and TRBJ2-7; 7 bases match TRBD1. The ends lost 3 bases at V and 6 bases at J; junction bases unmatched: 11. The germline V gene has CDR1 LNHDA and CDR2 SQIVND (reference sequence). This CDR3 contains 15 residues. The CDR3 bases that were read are TGTGCCAGTAGTATGCAGACAGGGTCCCCCGGCGAG. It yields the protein CASSMQTGSPGE. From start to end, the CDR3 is CASSMQTGSPGEQYF.

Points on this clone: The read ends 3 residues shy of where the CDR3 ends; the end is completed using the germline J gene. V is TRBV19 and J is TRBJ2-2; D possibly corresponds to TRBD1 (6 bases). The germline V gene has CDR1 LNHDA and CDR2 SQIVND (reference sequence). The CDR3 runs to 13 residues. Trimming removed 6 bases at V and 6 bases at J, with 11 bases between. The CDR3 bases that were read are TGTGCCAGTAGGCTACAGGGTGCCGGGGAG. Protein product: CASRLQGAGE. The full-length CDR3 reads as CASRLQGAGELFF. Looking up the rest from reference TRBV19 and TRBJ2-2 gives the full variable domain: DGGITQSPKYLFRKEGQNVTLSCEQNLNHDAMYWYRQDPGQGLRLIYYSQIVNDFQKGDIAEGYSVSREKKESFPLTVTSAQKNPTAFYLCASRLQGAGELFFGEGSRLTVL.

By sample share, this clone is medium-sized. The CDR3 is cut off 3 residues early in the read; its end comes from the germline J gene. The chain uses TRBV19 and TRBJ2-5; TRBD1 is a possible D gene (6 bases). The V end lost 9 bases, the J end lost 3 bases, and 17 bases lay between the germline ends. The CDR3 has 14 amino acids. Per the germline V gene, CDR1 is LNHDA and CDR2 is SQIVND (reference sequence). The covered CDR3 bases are TGTGCCAGCCGAGAGACAGGCCGAAAAGAGACC. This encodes CASRETGRKET. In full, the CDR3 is CASRETGRKETQYF. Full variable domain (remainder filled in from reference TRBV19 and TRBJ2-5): DGGITQSPKYLFRKEGQNVTLSCEQNLNHDAMYWYRQDPGQGLRLIYYSQIVNDFQKGDIAEGYSVSREKKESFPLTVTSAQKNPTAFYLCASRETGRKETQYFGPGTRLLVL.

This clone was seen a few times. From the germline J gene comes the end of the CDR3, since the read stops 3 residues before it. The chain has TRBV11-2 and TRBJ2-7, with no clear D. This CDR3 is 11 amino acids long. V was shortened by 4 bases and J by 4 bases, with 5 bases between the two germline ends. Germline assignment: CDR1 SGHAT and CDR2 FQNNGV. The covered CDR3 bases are TGTGCCAGCAGCTCCAAATACGAG. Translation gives CASSSKYE. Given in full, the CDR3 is CASSSKYEQYF.

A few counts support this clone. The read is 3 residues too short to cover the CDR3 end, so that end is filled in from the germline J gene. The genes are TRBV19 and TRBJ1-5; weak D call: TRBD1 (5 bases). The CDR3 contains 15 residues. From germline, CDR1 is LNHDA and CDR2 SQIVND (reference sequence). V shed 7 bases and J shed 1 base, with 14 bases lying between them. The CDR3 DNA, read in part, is TGTGCCAGTACCCCTCGGGCAGGGAGCAATCAGCCC. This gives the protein CASTPRAGSNQP. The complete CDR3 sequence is CASTPRAGSNQPQHF.

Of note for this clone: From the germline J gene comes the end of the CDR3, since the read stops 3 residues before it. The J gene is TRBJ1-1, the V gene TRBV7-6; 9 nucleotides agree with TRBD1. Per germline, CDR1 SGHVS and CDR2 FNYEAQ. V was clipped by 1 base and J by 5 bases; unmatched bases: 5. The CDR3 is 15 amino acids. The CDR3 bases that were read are TGTGCCAGCAGCTTAGAGGACAGGGGATTAACTGAA. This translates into CASSLEDRGLTE. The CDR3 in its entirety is CASSLEDRGLTEAFF.

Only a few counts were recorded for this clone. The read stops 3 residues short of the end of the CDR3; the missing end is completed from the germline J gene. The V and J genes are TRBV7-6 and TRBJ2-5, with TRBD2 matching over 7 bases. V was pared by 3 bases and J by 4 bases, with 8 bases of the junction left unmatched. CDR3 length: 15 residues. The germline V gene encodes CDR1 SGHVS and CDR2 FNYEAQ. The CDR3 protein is CASSFLKVAGETQYF. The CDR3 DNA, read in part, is TGTGCCAGCAGCTTTCTCAAGGTAGCGGGAGAGACC.

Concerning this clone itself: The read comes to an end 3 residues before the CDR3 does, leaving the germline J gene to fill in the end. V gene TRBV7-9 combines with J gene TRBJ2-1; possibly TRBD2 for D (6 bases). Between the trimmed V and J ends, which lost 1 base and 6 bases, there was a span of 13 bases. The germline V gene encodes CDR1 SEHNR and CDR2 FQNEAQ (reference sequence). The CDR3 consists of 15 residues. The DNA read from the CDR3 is TGTGCCAGCAGCTTAGTAGTCGGGGGTGTCAATGAG. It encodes CASSLVVGGVNE. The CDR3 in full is CASSLVVGGVNEQFF.

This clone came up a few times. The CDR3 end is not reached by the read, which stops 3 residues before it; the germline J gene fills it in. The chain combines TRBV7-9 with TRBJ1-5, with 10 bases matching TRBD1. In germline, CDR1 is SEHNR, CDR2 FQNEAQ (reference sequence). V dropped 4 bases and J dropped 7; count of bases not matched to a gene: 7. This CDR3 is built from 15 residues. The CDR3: CASSSGQGNFQPQHF. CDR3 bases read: TGTGCCAGCAGCTCGGGACAGGGGAATTTCCAGCCC. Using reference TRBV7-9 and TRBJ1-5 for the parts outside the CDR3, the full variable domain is DTGVSQNPRHKITKRGQNVTFRCDPISEHNRLYWYRQTLGQGPEFLTYFQNEAQLEKSRLLSDRFSAERPKGSFSTLEIQRTEQGDSAMYLCASSSGQGNFQPQHFGDGTRLSIL.

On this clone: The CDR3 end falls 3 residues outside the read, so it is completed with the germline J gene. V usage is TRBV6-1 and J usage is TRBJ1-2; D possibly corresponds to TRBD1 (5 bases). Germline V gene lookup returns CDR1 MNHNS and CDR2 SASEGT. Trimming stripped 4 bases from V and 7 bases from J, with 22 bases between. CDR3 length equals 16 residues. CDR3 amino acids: CASSAPDGQGIGGYTF. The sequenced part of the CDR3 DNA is TGTGCCAGCAGTGCCCCAGATGGACAAGGCATAGGTGGC.

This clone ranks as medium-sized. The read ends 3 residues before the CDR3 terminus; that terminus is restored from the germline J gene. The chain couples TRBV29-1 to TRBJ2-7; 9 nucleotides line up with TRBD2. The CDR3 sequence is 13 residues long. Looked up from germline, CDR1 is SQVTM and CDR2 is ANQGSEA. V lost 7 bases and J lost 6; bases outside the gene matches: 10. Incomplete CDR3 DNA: TGCAGCGGACGCTTAGCGGGAGACGGCGAG. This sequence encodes CSGRLAGDGE. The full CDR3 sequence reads CSGRLAGDGEQYF.